A selection of T cell receptor beta chains follows, all from one sample in a study of T cell responses to AZD1222 COVID-19 vaccine. The method was immunoSEQ multiplex PCR; TCRdb's version includes in-frame clones alone and lacks a portion of them. The sample lists some 120,000 clones; 88% were seen once. This sample comprised peripheral blood, obtained on day 0 of AZD1222 vaccination. Receptor source: an adult in good health. Both conserved end residues are part of each CDR3. D genes are given only for firm matches. Size is stated for part of the rows, as once, few or many counts, or as a class when the clone is expanded.

>TRBJ2-1|.|TRBD2|TRBV9
TGTGCCAGCAGCCCTAGCGGGTGGGGCTCCTACAATGAGCAGTTCTTC
CASSPSGWGSYNEQFF
>TRBJ1-1|.|.|TRBV24-1
TGTGCCACCCAGGGGGAAGCTTTCTTT
CATQGEAFF
>TRBJ2-7|.|TRBD1|TRBV11-3
TGTGCCAGCAGCTTTGGACAGGGGTCCTACGAGCAGTACTTC
CASSFGQGSYEQYF
>TRBJ2-2|.|.|TRBV27
TGTGCCAGCAGTGCGGGACAGATTAACACCGGGGAGCTGTTTTTT
CASSAGQINTGELFF
>TRBJ2-6|.|TRBD1|TRBV7-2
TGTGCCAGCAGCTCCACGACAGGGTTGGGATCTGGGGCCAACGTCCTGACTTTC
CASSSTTGLGSGANVLTF
>TRBJ1-2|once|.|TRBV18
TGTGCCAGCTCACCGGTGGACAGAGATGGCTACACCTTC
CASSPVDRDGYTF
>TRBJ2-1|once|.|TRBV9
TGTGCCAGCAGCGTAGGTCGGGGGGCCCTGAATGAGCAGTTCTTC
CASSVGRGALNEQFF
>TRBJ2-2|.|.|TRBV29-1
TGCAGCGGAGGGAGGCAGGGGGTTACCGGGGAGCTGTTTTTT
CSGGRQGVTGELFF
>TRBJ2-7|.|.|TRBV5-4
TGTGCCAGCAGCTCTCCTGACTCCCACGAGCAGTACTTC
CASSSPDSHEQYF
>TRBJ2-7|once|TRBD1|TRBV19
TGTGCCAGTAGTATTGGGACAGCTAGCTCCTACGAGCAGTACTTC
CASSIGTASSYEQYF
>TRBJ2-1|.|.|TRBV15
TGTGCCACCAGCAGGGGAACCAGGGGGGTAGCGCAGTTCTTC
CATSRGTRGVAQFF
>TRBJ1-4|.|TRBD1|TRBV29-1
TGCAGCGTGGGACCCGGGACAGGGAGTAAAAAACTGTTTTTT
CSVGPGTGSKKLFF
>TRBJ1-1|.|.|TRBV7-9
TGTGCCAGCAGCTTACAGGGCGGTGAAGCTTTCTTT
CASSLQGGEAFF
>TRBJ2-2|once|.|TRBV5-1
TGCGCCAGCAGCTTGGGGACAAAAACCGGGGAGCTGTTTTTT
CASSLGTKTGELFF
>TRBJ2-7|.|.|TRBV9
TGTGCCAGCAGCGCCGGAGGGCAGGTTATACCCTACGAGCAGTACTTC
CASSAGGQVIPYEQYF
>TRBJ2-5|.|TRBD2|TRBV6-2/TRBV6-3
TGTGCCAGCAGTTACTCGAGACTAGCGGGGGATCAGTACTTC
CASSYSRLAGDQYF
>TRBJ2-7|.|TRBD2|TRBV12-5
TGTGCTAGTGGTGGGGGGGGACTAGTTGGTGAGCAGTACTTC
CASGGGGLVGEQYF
>TRBJ2-7|.|.|TRBV15
TGTGCCACCGGGACCAGCTACGAGCAGTACTTC
CATGTSYEQYF
>TRBJ2-2|.|.|TRBV5-1
TGCGCCAGCAGCTTGTGGGGTACGAACACCGGGGAGCTGTTTTTT
CASSLWGTNTGELFF
>TRBJ2-1|.|.|TRBV19
TGTGCCAGTAGTATAGCCCCCGGACTTCTTTACAATGAGCAGTTCTTC
CASSIAPGLLYNEQFF
>TRBJ1-6|.|.|TRBV7-3
TGTGCCAGCAGCTTAAGGGGTAGGGAGGCCCTCCACTTT
CASSLRGREALHF
>TRBJ2-7|.|TRBD1|TRBV5-4
TGTGCCAGCAGCCCCGGACAGGGGAATTTCTACGAGCAGTACTTC
CASSPGQGNFYEQYF
>TRBJ2-3|.|TRBD1|TRBV4-1
TGCGCCAGCAGCCAGAAGGACAGGTCAGATACGCAGTATTTT
CASSQKDRSDTQYF
>TRBJ2-7|few|TRBD2|TRBV7-2
TGTGCCAGCAGCTTAGGACTAGCGGGAGGCCCTCGGGACTTC
CASSLGLAGGPRDF
>TRBJ2-6|.|.|TRBV19
TGTGCCAGTAGCACAGGGTCTGGGGCCAACGTCCTGACTTTC
CASSTGSGANVLTF